The subject of this entry is one T cell receptor (beta chain). Its specificity is unknown. This entry belongs to a study of cytomegalovirus exposure and HLA in healthy donors. Whole-study context: In an early release, HLA-typed donors contributed about 79 million unique TCR sequences.

The study, taken as a whole, reports: Many donors shared some public TCRs, even though most TCR sequences were rare.

PCR primers comprised 60 Vbeta and 13 Jbeta primers. The assay was immunoSEQ multiplex PCR, and TCRdb's table has in-frame clones only and misses some. This table holds about 200,000 clones, over 65% found once. The CDR3 contains 14 residues. The germline V and J ends were trimmed by 6 bases and 2 bases, with 14 bases remaining between them. The germline CDR1 and CDR2 sequences are MDHEN and SYDVKM. Material for sequencing was PBMCs. The source of this sequence is a man aged 40-50 years in good health and CMV-seronegative. The chain employs TRBV28 and TRBJ2-7; TRBD1 is a possible D gene (6 bases). CDR3 in DNA: TGTGCCAGCAGCCTCAGGGGTTACGCCTACGAGCAGTACTTC. This encodes CASSLRGYAYEQYF.